Listed below are T cell receptor beta chains from one sample, sequenced in a study of blood T cell repertoires in COVID-19. Sequenced by immunoSEQ multiplex PCR; TCRdb stores in-frame clones only, minus some. The sample holds roughly 250,000 clones, around 85% seen once. The sequencing input was peripheral blood. The source is a human donor with COVID-19, enrolled during active disease. The donor label of this sample is uncertain. Both conserved end residues are part of each CDR3. Each record gives: J gene, D gene, V gene, clone size, CDR3 protein, CDR3 DNA. D genes are given only for firm matches. Expanded clones are given a class, and other clones once, few, many or no size at all.

TRBJ1-4 | TRBD1 | TRBV28 | NA | CASIRDSLNEKLFF | TGTGCCAGCATCCGGGACAGTCTTAATGAAAAACTGTTTTTT
TRBJ2-5 | TRBD1 | TRBV28 | NA | CASSSTGTGPETQYF | TGTGCCAGCAGTTCCACCGGGACAGGGCCAGAGACCCAGTACTTC
TRBJ1-1 | TRBD1 | TRBV7-3 | few | CASSLSPGQGVKAFF | TGTGCCAGCAGCTTATCCCCGGGACAGGGGGTGAAAGCTTTCTTT
TRBJ2-3 | TRBD2 | TRBV27 | once | CASSFENQAGVTDTQYF | TGTGCCAGCAGTTTTGAGAACCAAGCGGGGGTCACAGATACGCAGTATTTT
TRBJ2-1 | TRBD2 | TRBV28 | once | CASSLSGTSGTNEQFF | TGTGCCAGCAGTTTGTCCGGGACTAGCGGGACCAATGAGCAGTTCTTC
TRBJ1-1 | NA | TRBV13 | NA | CASSLATEAFF | TGTGCCAGCAGCTTGGCCACTGAAGCTTTCTTT
TRBJ2-1 | TRBD2 | TRBV11-3 | NA | CASSLDLAGLAVHYNEQFF | TGTGCCAGCAGCTTAGATTTAGCCGGACTAGCGGTACACTACAATGAGCAGTTCTTC
TRBJ1-2 | NA | TRBV19 | NA | CASSPPPTGTLSKTF | TGTGCCAGTAGTCCCCCCCCGACAGGAACCTTATCTAAGACCTTC
TRBJ1-4 | NA | TRBV10-3 | NA | CAIGSGTNEKLFF | TGTGCCATCGGGAGCGGGACTAATGAAAAACTGTTTTTT
TRBJ2-3 | TRBD2 | TRBV7-2 | NA | CASSLAGVVGDTQYF | TGTGCCAGCAGTCTAGCGGGAGTAGTCGGGGATACGCAGTATTTT
TRBJ2-6 | NA | TRBV7-2 | NA | CASSSNGGGSGANVLTF | TGTGCCAGCAGCTCAAACGGGGGTGGCTCTGGGGCCAACGTCCTGACTTTC
TRBJ2-2 | TRBD2 | TRBV28 | NA | CASRLAENTGELFF | TGTGCCAGCCGACTAGCGGAAAACACCGGGGAGCTGTTTTTT
TRBJ2-1 | NA | TRBV30 | NA | CAWEGQGIAGGSHNEQFF | TGTGCCTGGGAAGGTCAGGGAATCGCAGGAGGGAGCCACAATGAGCAGTTCTTC
TRBJ1-2 | NA | TRBV30 | NA | CAWSVPTEYGYTF | TGTGCCTGGAGTGTACCTACAGAGTATGGCTACACCTTC
TRBJ1-1 | NA | TRBV19 | NA | CASSGSVNTEAFF | TGTGCCAGTAGTGGTTCGGTTAACACTGAAGCTTTCTTT
TRBJ2-7 | NA | TRBV3-1/TRBV3-2 | few | CASSQGSSGYEQYF | TGTGCCAGCAGCCAAGGCAGTAGCGGCTACGAGCAGTACTTC
TRBJ2-3 | NA | TRBV19 | NA | CASSLLAATDTQYF | TGTGCCAGTAGTTTACTAGCCGCCACAGATACGCAGTATTTT
TRBJ2-7 | TRBD2 | TRBV7-9 | NA | CASSPLAGGAYEQYF | TGTGCCAGCAGCCCCCTAGCGGGGGGAGCCTACGAGCAGTACTTC
TRBJ2-7 | TRBD2 | TRBV10-1 | once | CASLPGGCAYYEQYF | TGCGCCAGCCTCCCGGGGGGGTGTGCCTACTACGAGCAGTACTTC
TRBJ2-2 | NA | TRBV24-1 | once | CATSDSDRHTGELFF | TGTGCCACCAGTGATTCGGACAGACACACCGGGGAGCTGTTTTTT
TRBJ2-7 | TRBD1 | TRBV28 | few | CASRPAMTGTYEQYF | TGTGCCAGCAGACCCGCTATGACAGGGACCTACGAGCAGTACTTC
TRBJ1-4 | NA | TRBV28 | NA | CATQFYGGAGEKLFF | TGTGCCACCCAGTTTTATGGGGGGGCCGGTGAAAAACTGTTTTTT
TRBJ2-2 | TRBD2 | TRBV10-3 | NA | CAIKAGGNTGELFF | TGTGCCATCAAAGCGGGAGGCAACACCGGGGAGCTGTTTTTT
TRBJ1-3 | NA | TRBV28 | NA | CASRAGVPGNTIYF | TGTGCCAGCCGTGCGGGTGTCCCTGGAAACACCATATATTTT
TRBJ1-1 | TRBD1 | TRBV9 | NA | CASSVGLNRGNTEAFF | TGTGCCAGCAGCGTAGGCCTGAACAGGGGGAACACTGAAGCTTTCTTT
TRBJ1-1 | NA | TRBV3-1/TRBV3-2 | NA | CASSQDSNTEAFF | TGTGCCAGCAGCCAGGACAGTAACACTGAAGCTTTCTTT
TRBJ1-5 | TRBD1 | TRBV5-5 | NA | CASSQGQADQPQHF | TGTGCCAGCAGCCAGGGACAGGCGGATCAGCCCCAGCATTTT
TRBJ2-4 | NA | TRBV5-8 | NA | CASSLDEITFLAKNIQYF | TGTGCCAGCAGCTTGGATGAGATCACTTTTCTAGCCAAAAACATTCAGTACTTC
TRBJ1-5 | TRBD1 | TRBV28 | NA | CASSPQGALAQPQHF | TGTGCCAGCAGCCCACAGGGGGCACTAGCACAGCCCCAGCATTTT
TRBJ2-6 | NA | TRBV29-1 | NA | CSAGSGANVLTF | TGCAGCGCCGGTTCTGGGGCCAACGTCCTGACTTTC
TRBJ1-6 | TRBD1 | TRBV28 | NA | CASRTVQGNNSPLHF | TGTGCCAGCAGAACCGTACAGGGGAATAATTCACCCCTCCACTTT
TRBJ1-5 | NA | TRBV27 | NA | CASRRQVDGNQPQHF | TGTGCCAGCAGAAGACAGGTGGATGGCAATCAGCCCCAGCATTTT
TRBJ1-2 | TRBD1 | TRBV10-3 | NA | CAIRRGTGDYGYTF | TGTGCCATCAGGAGGGGGACAGGGGACTATGGCTACACCTTC
TRBJ2-5 | TRBD2 | TRBV7-3 | NA | CASSPRGGRLVKETQYF | TGTGCCAGCAGCCCCCGGGGGGGCAGGCTGGTAAAGGAGACCCAGTACTTC
TRBJ2-3 | NA | TRBV5-1 | NA | CASSSVTAGGTDTQYF | TGCGCCAGCAGCTCCGTCACAGCCGGTGGCACAGATACGCAGTATTTT
TRBJ2-1 | NA | TRBV19 | NA | CASSIDTRGNEQFF | TGTGCCAGTAGTATAGACACCAGGGGCAATGAGCAGTTCTTC
TRBJ1-1 | TRBD1 | TRBV6-5 | NA | CASSREGDRAHGAFF | TGTGCCAGCAGTAGGGAGGGGGACAGGGCTCATGGAGCTTTCTTT